One sample yielded the 16 T cell receptor beta chains listed below, sequenced in a study of blood T cells in healthy people across ages. The authors ran a second PCR of about 6 to 11 cycles using a sample-barcoded 5' primer and a J-beta primer mix. One entry per CDR3 protein results from TCRdb running MiXCR on the 5' RACE reads. Among around 940,000 distinct CDR3 sequences, 45% to 60% were seen once, and the ten largest hold about a fifth. Sequenced sample: blood. These receptor sequences come from a woman aged 60 to 75 in good health.

V is TRBV6-6 and J is TRBJ2-7; 9 bases agree with TRBD1. Trimming took 3 bases from V and 6 from J; bases not matched to a gene: 3. Germline loops: CDR1 MNHNY, CDR2 SVGAGI (reference sequence). The CDR3 contains 13 residues. This CDR3 is CASSYGTGSEQYF. As DNA, the CDR3 is TGTGCCAGCAGTTATGGGACAGGGAGCGAGCAGTACTTC.

The table lists this clonotype with a few counts. This chain connects TRBV5-6 to TRBJ1-4, with no clear D. Between the trimmed V and J ends, which lost 2 bases and 10 bases, there was a span of 9 bases. This CDR3 has 12 amino acids. CDR1 is SGHDT and CDR2 is YYEEEE in the germline V gene. This chain's CDR3 is CASSFGSIKLFF. In DNA, the CDR3 is TGTGCCAGCAGCTTTGGGTCCATAAAACTGTTTTTT.

The chain carries TRBV4-3 and TRBJ2-7; D is uncertain. Germline values: CDR1 LGHNA, CDR2 YSLEER. V was cut by 2 bases and J by 3 bases, with 8 bases left in between. The CDR3 length is 13 residues. The CDR3, as DNA: TGCGCCAGCAGCCAACACCGGAGCTACGAGCAGTACTTC. Encoded protein: CASSQHRSYEQYF.

This sequence joins TRBV20-1 and TRBJ2-3; D possibly uses TRBD1 or TRBD2 (5 bases each). The V end was cut by 1 base, the J end by 4 bases, with 12 bases between. This CDR3 is 14 amino acids long. Germline lookup yields CDR1 DFQATT and CDR2 SNEGSKA (reference sequence). CDR3 residues: CSARVRRDPDTQYF. CDR3 sequence (DNA): TGCAGTGCTAGAGTCCGCAGGGACCCAGATACGCAGTATTTT.

This clonotype was seen only once. The chain links TRBV27 to TRBJ2-4; the match to TRBD2 covers 7 bases. CDR3 length equals 14 residues. The J segment lost 15 bases and the V segment lost 5 bases, leaving 16 bases of the junction unmatched. The germline V gene encodes CDR1 MNHEY and CDR2 SMNVEV (reference sequence). CDR3 bases: TGTGCCAGCAGTCAGCGGACTAGTCTTAACGAGCGGTACTTC. This translates into CASSQRTSLNERYF.

This chain links TRBV20-1 with TRBJ1-2; D unclear. This CDR3 is built from 10 residues. CDR1 and CDR2 (germline): DFQATT, SNEGSKA (reference sequence). CDR3 in DNA: TGCAGACCCTCGGGCTATGGCTACACCTTC. The encoded protein is CRPSGYGYTF.

The chain uses TRBV5-6 and TRBJ2-3; no reliable D call. CDR1 and CDR2 (germline): SGHDT, YYEEEE. The CDR3 is 13 residues long. Trimming took off 0 bases at V and 6 bases at J, with 8 bases between the two ends. The DNA for the CDR3 is TGTGCCAGCAGCTTGGGAGACCTCGATACGCAGTATTTT. Translated, it gives CASSLGDLDTQYF.

This clonotype was seen only a few times. The rearrangement links TRBV20-1 to TRBJ2-7, with 7 nucleotides matching TRBD1. Germline CDR1 is DFQATT and CDR2 is SNEGSKA (reference sequence). The CDR3 spans 12 residues. J gave up 7 bases and V 5 bases, and 8 bases lay outside the gene matches. The CDR3 spells CSAVQQGREQYF. The CDR3 DNA reads TGCAGTGCTGTCCAACAGGGGAGAGAGCAGTACTTC.

This chain joins TRBV3-1 and TRBJ1-2; D gene uncertain. Trimming cost V 8 bases and J 5 bases, with 18 bases left between them. The CDR3 has 14 residues. Germline CDR1 reads LGHDT; CDR2 reads YNNKEL (reference sequence). CDR3 amino acids: CASSLFGESYGYTF. CDR3 bases: TGTGCCAGCTCCCTTTTCGGGGAGTCGTATGGCTACACCTTC.

The rearrangement links TRBV10-3 to TRBJ2-3, with D maybe TRBD2 (6 bases). The CDR3 runs to 15 residues. V was trimmed by 4 bases and J by 14 bases, leaving 25 bases between them. The V gene's germline CDR1 is ENHRY and CDR2 SYGVKD. The CDR3 here is CAISGLVGKIVARYF. DNA for the CDR3: TGTGCCATCAGTGGACTAGTCGGCAAGATAGTGGCCCGGTATTTT.

This clonotype was seen more than once but under ten times. The chain is built from TRBV5-1 and TRBJ1-1, with D possibly being TRBD1 (6 bases). Germline V gene sequence: CDR1 SGHRS, CDR2 YFSETQ. The CDR3 length is 15 residues. The V gene lost 4 bases and the J gene lost 3 bases, with 16 bases spanning the gap. The CDR3 DNA is TGCGCCAGCAGCGGGACTACAGGGTTGGACACTGAAGCTTTCTTT. This translates into CASSGTTGLDTEAFF.

The V gene is TRBV20-1, the J gene TRBJ2-5; 8 nucleotides agree with TRBD1. This CDR3 is 15 amino acids long. With V trimmed by 3 bases and J by 3 bases, 9 bases remained unmatched. Germline V CDR1 and CDR2: DFQATT, SNEGSKA (reference sequence). In nucleotides, the CDR3 is TGCAGTGCTAGCCGTGCCAGGGGGCAGAAAGAGACCCAGTACTTC. Translating gives CSASRARGQKETQYF.

This clonotype was recorded a few times. The rearrangement uses TRBV11-3 and TRBJ2-3; 15 bases are shared with TRBD2. This CDR3 spans 16 amino acids. Trimming at V came to 6 bases and at J to 3 bases, leaving 4 bases not matched to a gene. Germline V gene sequence: CDR1 SGHNT, CDR2 YENEEA. The chain's CDR3 is CASSRGTSGRTDTQYF. CDR3 coding DNA: TGTGCCAGCAGTCGCGGGACTAGCGGGAGGACAGATACGCAGTATTTT.

J is TRBJ2-1 and V is TRBV20-1; no reliable D call. This CDR3 contains 13 residues. Germline CDR1 and CDR2: DFQATT and SNEGSKA (reference sequence). Between the trimmed V and J ends, which lost 4 bases and 5 bases, there was a span of 12 bases. This CDR3 reads CSATRPGDNEQFF. The CDR3 bases are TGCAGTGCTACCAGACCTGGGGACAATGAGCAGTTCTTC.

J is TRBJ2-7 and V is TRBV20-1; TRBD2 matches 7 bases. The CDR3 has 13 amino acids. Germline CDR1 reads DFQATT; CDR2 reads SNEGSKA (reference sequence). V lost 6 bases to trimming and J lost 3 bases; unmatched junction nucleotides: 8. CDR3 nucleotides: TGCAGTGCGGAGCGGGAATCTCTCTACGAGCAGTACTTC. Protein product: CSAERESLYEQYF.

In this sample, this clonotype turned up many times. The chain uses TRBV25-1 and TRBJ2-7; 12 positions match TRBD2. Germline assignment: CDR1 MGHDK and CDR2 SYGVNS. The CDR3 runs 15 residues. V dropped 5 bases and J dropped 7; count of bases not matched to a gene: 9. CDR3 in amino acids: CASSKTSGSTGEQYF. The DNA of the CDR3 is TGTGCCAGCAGTAAGACTAGCGGGAGTACTGGAGAGCAGTACTTC.